This entry lists 17 T cell receptor beta chains sequenced from one sample in a study of T cell responses to AZD1222 COVID-19 vaccine listed by TCRdb under 2021. Read against the paper, the sample's time point label means: baseline before first vaccination. The receptor library was made with the immunoSEQ multiplex PCR assay. Not all clones reach the TCRdb copy of this immuneACCESS table, which keeps in-frame sequences only. Checked studies attribute under half of the gap to unresolved V genes and leave the rest unexplained. A total of over 45,000 clones appear in this sample, around 86% of them only once. Of the sample, approximately 16% falls within the top ten clones. Sequencing used peripheral blood, obtained on day 0 of AZD1222 vaccination. The receptors originated from an adult in good health.

The genes are TRBV9 and TRBJ2-7; a possible D gene is TRBD1 (5 bases). The CDR3 runs 14 residues. CDR1 and CDR2 (germline): SGDLS, YYNGEE. The V end lost 4 bases, the J end lost 5 bases, and 16 bases lay between the germline ends. CDR3 nucleotides: TGTGCCAGCAGCCCGGCAGGGCCAATCAACGAGCAGTACTTC. It encodes CASSPAGPINEQYF.

This clone was detected only a few times. The chain employs TRBV10-3 and TRBJ1-5; D gene uncertain. The germline gives CDR1 ENHRY, CDR2 SYGVKD. Trimming cost V 4 bases and J 5 bases, with 9 bases left between them. This CDR3 is built from 13 residues. CDR3: CAISVGYDQPQHF. The CDR3 region has the DNA TGTGCCATCAGTGTAGGGTACGATCAGCCCCAGCATTTT.

The gene calls are TRBV6-2 or TRBV6-3 and TRBJ2-5, with a tentative D call TRBD2 (5 bases). Trimming took 4 bases from V and 3 from J, leaving 15 bases between them. CDR1 and CDR2 (germline): MNHEY, SVGEGT. CDR3 length: 15 residues. CDR3 coding DNA: TGTGCCAGCAGTTCGCCTCCCAGCGGCAAAGAGACCCAGTACTTC. Translating it yields CASSSPPSGKETQYF.

The chain links TRBV25-1 to TRBJ2-1, with D maybe TRBD1 (5 bases). The CDR3 runs to 15 residues. Germline V gene data show CDR1 as MGHDK and CDR2 as SYGVNS. V gave up 6 bases and J gave up 1 base, with 13 bases separating them. CDR3 sequence (DNA): TGTGCCAGCAGCCACGACAGAGAATCCTACAATGAGCAGTTCTTC. This translates into CASSHDRESYNEQFF.

The chain has TRBV4-1 and TRBJ1-2; TRBD1 aligns across 7 bases. The CDR3 is made up of 15 amino acids. V lost 1 base, J lost 6 bases, and 8 bases stayed unmatched. CDR1 is MGHRA and CDR2 is YSYEKL in the germline V gene. CDR3 DNA: TGCGCCAGCAGCCAAGCCCCCGACAGGGCTGATGGCTACACCTTC. This encodes CASSQAPDRADGYTF.

The chain recombines TRBV4-1 with TRBJ2-5; the D is unclear. The V and J ends lost 1 base and 1 base respectively, with 7 bases between them. Germline CDR1 reads MGHRA; CDR2 reads YSYEKL. The CDR3 extends over 14 amino acids. CDR3 DNA: TGCGCCAGCAGCCAAGGTAGACCCCAAGAGACCCAGTACTTC. This codes for CASSQGRPQETQYF.

This clone was seen a few times. This chain connects TRBV5-4 to TRBJ2-7; 8 nucleotides line up with TRBD2. The CDR3 extends over 12 amino acids. Germline CDR1 is SGHNT and CDR2 is YYREEE (reference sequence). The CDR3, as DNA: TGTACCTATACTAGCGGTAACTACGAGCAGTACTTC. Translating it yields CTYTSGNYEQYF. The whole variable domain, filled in from reference TRBV5-4 and TRBJ2-7, reads ETGVTQSPTHLIKTRGQQVTLRCSSQSGHNTVSWYQQALGQGPQFIFQYYREEENGRGNFPPRFSGLQFPNYSSELNVNALELDDSALYLCTYTSGNYEQYFGPGTRLTVT.

The rearrangement uses TRBV27 and TRBJ2-6; TRBD1 matches 7 bases. Germline CDR1 is MNHEY and CDR2 is SMNVEV (reference sequence). Losses at the gene ends were 6 bases for V and 0 bases for J; bases not matched to a gene: 23. The CDR3 has 22 residues. The CDR3 nucleotides are TGTGCCAGCAGAACCCTCTACCCGAAGGGGGCACTTTTGTCCTCTGGGGCCAACGTCCTGACTTTC. The encoded protein is CASRTLYPKGALLSSGANVLTF.

This clone was detected once. The J gene is TRBJ2-5, the V gene TRBV24-1; D is uncertain. The germline V gene encodes CDR1 KGHDR and CDR2 SFDVKD. The CDR3 extends over 14 amino acids. The V and J ends lost 1 base and 1 base respectively, with 6 bases between them. The CDR3 region has the DNA TGTGCCACCAGTGATTTCGGGCCCCAAGAGACCCAGTACTTC. Encoded protein: CATSDFGPQETQYF.

By share of the sample, this clone is medium-sized. This sequence joins TRBV28 and TRBJ1-2; D is undetermined. Germline values: CDR1 MDHEN, CDR2 SYDVKM. The CDR3 contains 14 residues. The ends were cut back, 8 bases at V and 3 bases at J, with 16 bases in the middle. CDR3 sequence: CASRWELPHYGYTF. Written as DNA, the CDR3 is TGTGCCAGCCGTTGGGAATTACCTCACTATGGCTACACCTTC.

This chain links TRBV7-3 with TRBJ2-1; maybe TRBD2 (6 bases). V shed 5 bases and J shed 1 base, with 12 bases lying between them. This CDR3 comprises 15 residues. Germline V CDR1 and CDR2: SGHTA, FQGTGA. CDR3 DNA sequence: TGTGCCAGCAGCCCTCCTGGACTATCCTACAATGAGCAGTTCTTC. This sequence encodes CASSPPGLSYNEQFF.

This clone was picked up one time. The chain is built from TRBV30 and TRBJ2-7; D ambiguous. Trimming left V 4 bases short and J 4 bases short, with 23 bases between. The CDR3 consists of 16 residues. Germline V gives CDR1 GTSNPN, CDR2 SVGIG (reference sequence). The CDR3 nucleotides are TGTGCCTGGAATCCCGAATTTATGGATTTCGGTTACGAGCAGTACTTC. This codes for CAWNPEFMDFGYEQYF.

V and J are TRBV18 and TRBJ1-1; possibly TRBD1 for D (6 bases). With 4 bases removed from V and 6 bases from J, the gap between germline ends came to 15 bases. The length of the CDR3 is 14 residues. Germline V gene sequence: CDR1 KGHSH, CDR2 LQKENI. CDR3 DNA: TGTGCCAGCTCACTTAGACAGGACTATTCTGAAGCTTTCTTT. As protein: CASSLRQDYSEAFF. Full variable domain (missing parts from reference TRBV18 and TRBJ1-1): NAGVMQNPRHLVRRRGQEARLRCSPMKGHSHVYWYRQLPEEGLKFMVYLQKENIIDESGMPKERFSAEFPKEGPSILRIQQVVRGDSAAYFCASSLRQDYSEAFFGQGTRLTVV.

A single count supports this clone. V gene TRBV6-6 combines with J gene TRBJ1-6; a possible D gene is TRBD1 (5 bases). CDR3 length: 14 residues. The germline CDR1 and CDR2 sequences are MNHNY and SVGAGI (reference sequence). Trimming pared 5 bases from V and 7 bases from J, leaving 12 bases between. CDR3 nucleotides: TGTGCCAGCAGTCCGGGGCGGGAGAATTCACCCCTCCACTTT. Protein sequence: CASSPGRENSPLHF.

V and J are TRBV27 and TRBJ1-2; D might be TRBD1 (6 bases). Germline CDR1 MNHEY, CDR2 SMNVEV (reference sequence). The CDR3 is made up of 15 amino acids. V was cut by 3 bases and J by 7 bases, with 18 bases left in between. The CDR3 DNA reads as TGTGCCAGCAGTTTGTCAGGGGCGCTCGGGTTTGGCTACACCTTC. This sequence encodes CASSLSGALGFGYTF.

The chain carries TRBV7-8 and TRBJ1-5, with a tentative D call TRBD1 (5 bases). The CDR3 has 17 amino acids. V lost 5 bases and J 0 bases, leaving 17 bases between the germline ends. Germline CDR1 SGHVS, CDR2 FQNEAQ. The CDR3 is CASSPAWGRYSNQPQHF. The CDR3 nucleotides read TGTGCCAGCAGCCCTGCATGGGGGAGATATAGCAATCAGCCCCAGCATTTT.

The genes are TRBV6-5 and TRBJ1-2, with 9 positions matching TRBD1. The CDR3 extends over 16 amino acids. With V trimmed by 2 bases and J by 5 bases, 9 bases remained unmatched. Germline V gene data show CDR1 as MNHEY and CDR2 as SVGAGI. The CDR3 spells CASSYAGGTGTYGYTF. The DNA for the CDR3 is TGTGCCAGCAGTTACGCGGGGGGGACAGGGACATATGGCTACACCTTC.